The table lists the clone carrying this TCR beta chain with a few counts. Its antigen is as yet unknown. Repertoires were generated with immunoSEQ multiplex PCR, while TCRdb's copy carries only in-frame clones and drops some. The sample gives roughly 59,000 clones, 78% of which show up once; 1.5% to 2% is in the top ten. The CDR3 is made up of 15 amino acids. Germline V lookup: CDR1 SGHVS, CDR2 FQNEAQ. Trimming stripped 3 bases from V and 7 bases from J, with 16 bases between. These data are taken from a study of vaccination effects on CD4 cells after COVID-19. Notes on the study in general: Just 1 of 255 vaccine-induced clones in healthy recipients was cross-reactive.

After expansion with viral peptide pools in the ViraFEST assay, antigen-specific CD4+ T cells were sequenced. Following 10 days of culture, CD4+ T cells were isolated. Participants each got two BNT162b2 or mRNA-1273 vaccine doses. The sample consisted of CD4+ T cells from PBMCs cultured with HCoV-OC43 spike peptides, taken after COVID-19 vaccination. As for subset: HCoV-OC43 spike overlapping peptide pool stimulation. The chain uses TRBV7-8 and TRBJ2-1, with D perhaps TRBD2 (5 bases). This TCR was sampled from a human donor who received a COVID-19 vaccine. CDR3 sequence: CASSLIRGATNEQFF. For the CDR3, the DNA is TGTGCCAGCAGCTTGATCCGGGGAGCAACGAATGAGCAGTTCTTC.